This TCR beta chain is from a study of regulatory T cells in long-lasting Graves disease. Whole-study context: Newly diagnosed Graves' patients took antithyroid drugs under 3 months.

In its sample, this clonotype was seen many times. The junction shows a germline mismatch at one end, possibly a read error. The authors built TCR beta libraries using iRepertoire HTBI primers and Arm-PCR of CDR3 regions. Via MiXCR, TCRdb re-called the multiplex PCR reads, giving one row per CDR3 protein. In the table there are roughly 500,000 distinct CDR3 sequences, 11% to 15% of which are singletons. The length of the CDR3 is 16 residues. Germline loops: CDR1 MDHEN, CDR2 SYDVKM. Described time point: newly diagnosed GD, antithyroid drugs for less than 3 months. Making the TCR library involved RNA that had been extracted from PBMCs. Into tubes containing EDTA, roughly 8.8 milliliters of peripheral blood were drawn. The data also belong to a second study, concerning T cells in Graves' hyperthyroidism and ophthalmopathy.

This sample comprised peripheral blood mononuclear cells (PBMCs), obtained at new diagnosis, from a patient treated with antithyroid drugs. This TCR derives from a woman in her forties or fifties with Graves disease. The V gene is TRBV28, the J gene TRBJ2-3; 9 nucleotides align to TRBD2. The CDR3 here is CASSLSLAGVTDTQYF. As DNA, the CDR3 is TGCGCCAGCAGCTTGTCCTTAGCGGGAGTTACAGATACGCAGTATTTT.